In this sample, the clone carrying this T cell receptor (beta chain) turned up a few times. As processed by the authors: For nucleated cells, counts were estimated from reference gene primer amplification. The data were produced by immunoSEQ multiplex PCR, yet TCRdb's version contains in-frame clones alone and is incomplete. V, J and clone size are those of that table, while D and trimming were read from the DNA. The table includes hundreds of thousands of clones, about nine tenths detected once. This specimen comes from a study of blood T cell repertoires in COVID-19. Across the study: The United States, Italy and Spain were the sources of the acute and convalescent COVID-19 samples. Sources were T cells, B-cell-depleted T cells, or PBMCs; the material itself was cDNA or gDNA.

The Seattle patients joined while their infection was active and were tracked longitudinally afterward. V lost 7 bases, J lost 4 bases, and 12 bases stayed unmatched. CDR1 and CDR2 (germline): SEHNR, FQNEAQ (reference sequence). CDR3 length equals 17 residues. This receptor was obtained from a man aged 50 to 60 with COVID-19, enrolled during active disease. J is TRBJ2-3 and V is TRBV7-9; 12 bases are shared with TRBD2. The sequenced sample consisted of peripheral blood. DNA of the CDR3: TGTGCCAGCAACCTCCCGACTAGCGGGAGAAATGCAGATACGCAGTATTTT. Its translation is CASNLPTSGRNADTQYF.